These 22 T cell receptor beta chains originate from one sample sequenced in a study of T-cell reconstitution after alpha-beta-depleted transplantation in children. The TCRbeta library was prepared with unique molecular identifiers. TCRdb reanalysed the PCR reads using MiXCR and keeps one entry per CDR3 protein. The table has about 1,000,000 distinct CDR3 sequences, about 29% seen once. The starting material was PBMCs, mostly from graft donor cells, obtained 360 days after TCRalphabeta/CD19-depleted stem cell transplant. These TCRs come from a boy under two years old who had a stem cell transplant for SCID, so the T cells may come from the graft donor.

The rearrangement joins TRBV5-1 to TRBJ2-5; possible D gene TRBD1, 6 bases. Germline V gives CDR1 SGHRS, CDR2 YFSETQ. The CDR3 has 13 residues. The V end lost 7 bases, the J end lost 3 bases, and 13 bases lay between the germline ends. CDR3 DNA: TGCGCCAGCGGACGAAGGACAGAAGAGACCCAGTACTTC. Protein: CASGRRTEETQYF. Full variable domain (remainder filled in from reference TRBV5-1 and TRBJ2-5): KAGVTQTPRYLIKTRGQQVTLSCSPISGHRSVSWYQQTPGQGLQFLFEYFSETQRNKGNFPGRFSGRQFSNSRSEMNVSTLELGDSALYLCASGRRTEETQYFGPGTRLLVL.

This clonotype was picked up one time. The chain has TRBV28 and TRBJ2-7; 9 bases agree with TRBD1. Trimming at V came to 2 bases and at J to 2 bases, leaving 7 bases not matched to a gene. The CDR3 is made up of 16 amino acids. Germline V gives CDR1 MDHEN, CDR2 SYDVKM. Here the CDR3 DNA reads TGTGCCAGCAGTTTAAGTGGGACAGGGATCCCCTACGAGCAGTACTTC. The encoded protein is CASSLSGTGIPYEQYF.

The V call is TRBV20-1, the J call TRBJ1-1; D unresolved. This CDR3 is built from 12 residues. Germline values: CDR1 DFQATT, CDR2 SNEGSKA (reference sequence). The V gene lost 2 bases and the J gene lost 4 bases, with 8 bases spanning the gap. CDR3 protein: CSARHGTTEAFF. DNA for the CDR3: TGCAGTGCTAGACACGGTACCACTGAAGCTTTCTTT.

This clonotype was recorded many times. The J gene is TRBJ2-3, the V gene TRBV7-2; possible D gene TRBD2, 6 bases. The CDR3 length is 14 residues. Germline assignment: CDR1 SGHTA and CDR2 FQGNSA. V was clipped by 5 bases and J by 0 bases, with 9 bases between them. The CDR3, as DNA: TGTGCCAGCAGCCTGGGACTGAGCACAGATACGCAGTATTTT. Its translation is CASSLGLSTDTQYF.

CDR3 nucleotide sequence: TGCAGTGCTATCCAAAGCAGGGCCTCCTACGAGCAGTACTTC. Translating it yields CSAIQSRASYEQYF. The chain uses TRBV20-1 and TRBJ2-7; D perhaps matches TRBD1 (5 bases). The germline V gene encodes CDR1 DFQATT and CDR2 SNEGSKA (reference sequence). Trimming removed 4 bases at V and 0 bases at J, with 13 bases between. This CDR3 is 14 amino acids long.

This chain connects TRBV4-1 to TRBJ2-5, with D possibly TRBD2 on 6 matching bases. The CDR3 loop spans 16 amino acids. V shed 4 bases and J shed 2 bases, with 17 bases lying between them. Germline V gene data show CDR1 as MGHRA and CDR2 as YSYEKL. Written as DNA, the CDR3 is TGCGCCAGCAGCCGAGGTCAGGGAGGAGGACAAGAGACCCAGTACTTC. As protein: CASSRGQGGGQETQYF.

This clonotype has more than one count but fewer than ten. The chain combines TRBV6-2 or TRBV6-3 with TRBJ2-1; 7 bases align to TRBD2. The germline V gene has CDR1 MNHEY and CDR2 SVGEGT. Losses at the gene ends were 8 bases for V and 0 bases for J; bases not matched to a gene: 7. This CDR3 comprises 15 residues. CDR3 loop: CASGLGHLSYNEQFF. CDR3 in DNA: TGTGCCAGCGGACTAGGCCACCTCTCCTACAATGAGCAGTTCTTC.

The rearrangement links TRBV5-1 to TRBJ2-1, with D hard to call. V lost 3 bases to trimming and J lost 1 base, with 11 bases between them. Per germline, CDR1 SGHRS and CDR2 YFSETQ. The CDR3 loop spans 15 amino acids. CDR3 protein: CASSSIGGSYNEQFF. The CDR3 coding sequence is TGCGCCAGCAGCTCAATCGGTGGATCCTACAATGAGCAGTTCTTC.

The chain is built from TRBV12-3 or TRBV12-4 and TRBJ2-2; 7 bases are a match to TRBD1. V dropped 5 bases and J dropped 4; count of bases not matched to a gene: 16. The CDR3 contains 18 residues. DNA for the CDR3: TGTGCCAGCAGTCCACCGATCACAGGGGTTCGTAGCACCGGGGAGCTGTTTTTT. Translated, it gives CASSPPITGVRSTGELFF.

The chain couples TRBV6-2 or TRBV6-3 to TRBJ2-7; D is undetermined. The V gene lost 0 bases and the J gene lost 6 bases, with 15 bases spanning the gap. Germline V gene data show CDR1 as MNHEY and CDR2 as SVGEGT. The CDR3 sequence is 15 residues long. The CDR3 sequence: CASSYSAVLAGEQYF. The CDR3, as DNA: TGTGCCAGCAGTTACTCTGCGGTCCTGGCAGGCGAGCAGTACTTC.

This clonotype has only a few counts. The rearrangement uses TRBV7-9 and TRBJ1-1; 9 bases are a match to TRBD1. From germline, CDR1 is SEHNR and CDR2 FQNEAQ (reference sequence). The J segment lost 3 bases and the V segment lost 7 bases, leaving 15 bases of the junction unmatched. The CDR3 has 17 amino acids. CDR3 DNA: TGTGCCAGCACCCCGGGACAGGGTGTATCTAGGGACACTGAAGCTTTCTTT. Protein: CASTPGQGVSRDTEAFF.

There are a few counts of this clonotype. This chain links TRBV5-1 with TRBJ2-7, with 10 bases aligning to TRBD1. The CDR3 has 16 residues. In germline, CDR1 is SGHRS, CDR2 YFSETQ. V shed 1 base and J 0 bases; nucleotides not matched to a gene: 4. The CDR3 bases are TGCGCCAGCAGCTTGCTTGGGACAGGGGACTCCTACGAGCAGTACTTC. Amino acids: CASSLLGTGDSYEQYF.

V gene TRBV3-1 combines with J gene TRBJ2-5, with D possibly TRBD1 on 5 matching bases. V lost 5 bases to trimming and J lost 3 bases, with 13 bases between them. CDR3 length equals 14 residues. Germline lookup yields CDR1 LGHDT and CDR2 YNNKEL (reference sequence). The CDR3 loop is CASSFRTIEETQYF. The CDR3 DNA reads TGTGCCAGCAGCTTCCGGACAATCGAAGAGACCCAGTACTTC.

This clonotype occurred a few times. This chain links TRBV6-5 with TRBJ2-1, with D perhaps matching TRBD1 or TRBD2 (6 bases each). Trimming cost V 0 bases and J 4 bases, with 19 bases left between them. The CDR3 spans 18 residues. The germline V gene encodes CDR1 MNHEY and CDR2 SVGAGI. This CDR3 is CASSYSIGGPPQYNEQFF. The DNA of the CDR3 is TGTGCCAGCAGTTACTCGATCGGGGGCCCCCCCCAATACAATGAGCAGTTCTTC.

The V gene is TRBV6-5, the J gene TRBJ2-4; D is ambiguous. The V end was cut by 8 bases, the J end by 7 bases, with 9 bases between. The CDR3 extends over 11 amino acids. Germline lookup yields CDR1 MNHEY and CDR2 SVGAGI. The CDR3 DNA reads as TGTGCCAGCCTCCTAGGGAACATTCAGTACTTC. This codes for CASLLGNIQYF.

The chain joins TRBV20-1 to TRBJ2-5, with 9 bases aligning to TRBD1. From germline, CDR1 is DFQATT and CDR2 SNEGSKA (reference sequence). The CDR3 length is 12 residues. The CDR3 loop is CSGGTGYETQYF. In DNA, the CDR3 is TGCAGCGGAGGGACAGGGTACGAGACCCAGTACTTC.

This chain connects TRBV4-1 to TRBJ1-3; TRBD1 matches at 9 bases. V lost 1 base and J lost 4; bases outside the gene matches: 11. Germline V gene lookup returns CDR1 MGHRA and CDR2 YSYEKL. The CDR3 loop spans 18 amino acids. CDR3 coding DNA: TGCGCCAGCAGCCAAGTCCCCCCGGGACAGGGTTCGGGAAACACCATATATTTT. It translates to CASSQVPPGQGSGNTIYF.

A single count supports this clonotype. This chain uses TRBV7-2 with TRBJ1-5; 7 bases are a match to TRBD1. Trimming removed 5 bases from V and 5 bases from J; junction bases left unmatched: 6. The CDR3 contains 14 residues. From germline, CDR1 is SGHTA and CDR2 FQGNSA. CDR3 in amino acids: CASSPTGVYQPQHF. CDR3 nucleotides: TGTGCCAGCAGCCCCACAGGGGTATATCAGCCCCAGCATTTT.

The chain joins TRBV5-1 to TRBJ2-4; D unresolved. The CDR3 runs to 16 residues. V lost 4 bases and J lost 1, with 15 bases in between. Germline assignment: CDR1 SGHRS and CDR2 YFSETQ. CDR3 nucleotides: TGCGCCAGCAGCCGCACGGATATAACGGCCAAAAACATTCAGTACTTC. It encodes CASSRTDITAKNIQYF.

This clonotype has only a few counts. The gene calls are TRBV5-1 and TRBJ2-2; D uncertain. The CDR3 sequence is 16 residues long. The V gene lost 0 bases and the J gene lost 2 bases, with 11 bases spanning the gap. Germline lookup yields CDR1 SGHRS and CDR2 YFSETQ. The CDR3, as DNA: TGCGCCAGCAGCTTGGTTGCAGGTTTTAACACCGGGGAGCTGTTTTTT. It codes for CASSLVAGFNTGELFF.

The J gene is TRBJ2-2, the V gene TRBV27, with 12 bases matching TRBD1. V lost 8 bases to trimming and J lost 7 bases; unmatched junction nucleotides: 17. Looked up from germline, CDR1 is MNHEY and CDR2 is SMNVEV (reference sequence). The CDR3 runs 18 residues. The CDR3 bases are TGTGCCAGCCTCTTTCGTTACCCCGGGACAGGGGGCAACGGGGAGCTGTTTTTT. Its protein product is CASLFRYPGTGGNGELFF.

The rearrangement links TRBV5-1 to TRBJ2-5; D unresolved. V was cut by 6 bases and J by 1 base, with 10 bases left in between. There are 13 residues in the CDR3. Per the germline V gene, CDR1 is SGHRS and CDR2 is YFSETQ. CDR3 in DNA: TGCGCCAGCACCCCCGGCCCCCAAGAGACCCAGTACTTC. This codes for CASTPGPQETQYF.